The clone carrying this T cell receptor (beta chain) was seen once. The sample is drawn from a study of control samples from healthy donors and cancer patients. This CDR3 has 17 residues. The data were produced by immunoSEQ multiplex PCR, yet TCRdb's version contains in-frame clones alone and is incomplete. The sample carries about 88,000 clones, about 92% recorded once. The rearrangement uses TRBV21-1 and TRBJ2-1. TRBV21-1 is a documented pseudogene. The receptor comes from a man younger than 30 in good health. Sequencing input: blood. DNA for the CDR3: TGTGCCAGCAGCAAAGGGGACCGCGGGACATCCTACAATGAGCAGTTCTTC. It specifies CASSKGDRGTSYNEQFF.